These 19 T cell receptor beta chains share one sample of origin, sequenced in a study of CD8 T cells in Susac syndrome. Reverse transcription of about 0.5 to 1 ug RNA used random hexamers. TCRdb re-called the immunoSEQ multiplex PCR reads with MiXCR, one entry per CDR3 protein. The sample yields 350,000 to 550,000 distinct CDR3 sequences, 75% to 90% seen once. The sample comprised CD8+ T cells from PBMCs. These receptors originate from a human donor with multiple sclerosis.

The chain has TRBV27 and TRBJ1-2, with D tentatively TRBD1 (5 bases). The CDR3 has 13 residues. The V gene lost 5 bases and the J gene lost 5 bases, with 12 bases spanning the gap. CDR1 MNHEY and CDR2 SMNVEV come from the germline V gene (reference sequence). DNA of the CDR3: TGTGCCAGCAGTCCAGGGATTCAGTATGGCTACACCTTC. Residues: CASSPGIQYGYTF.

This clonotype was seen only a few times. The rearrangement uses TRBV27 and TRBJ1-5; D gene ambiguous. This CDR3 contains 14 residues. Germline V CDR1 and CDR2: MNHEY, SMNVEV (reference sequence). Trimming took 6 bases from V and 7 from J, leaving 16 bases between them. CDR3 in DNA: TGTGCCAGCAGCTTGGGTGGTGAAGGACAGCCCCAGCATTTT. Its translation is CASSLGGEGQPQHF.

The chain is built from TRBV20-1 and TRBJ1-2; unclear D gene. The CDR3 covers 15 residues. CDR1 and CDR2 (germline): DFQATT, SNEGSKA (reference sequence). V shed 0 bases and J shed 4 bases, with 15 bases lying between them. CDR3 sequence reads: CSARENEDFLYGYTF. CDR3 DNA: TGCAGTGCTAGAGAGAATGAGGACTTCCTCTATGGCTACACCTTC.

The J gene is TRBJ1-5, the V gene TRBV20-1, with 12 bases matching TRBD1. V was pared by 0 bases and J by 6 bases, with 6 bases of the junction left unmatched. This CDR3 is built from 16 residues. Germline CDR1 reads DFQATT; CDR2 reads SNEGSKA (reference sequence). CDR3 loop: CSARDLGQGASQPQHF. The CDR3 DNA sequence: TGCAGTGCTAGAGATCTGGGACAGGGGGCCTCTCAGCCCCAGCATTTT.

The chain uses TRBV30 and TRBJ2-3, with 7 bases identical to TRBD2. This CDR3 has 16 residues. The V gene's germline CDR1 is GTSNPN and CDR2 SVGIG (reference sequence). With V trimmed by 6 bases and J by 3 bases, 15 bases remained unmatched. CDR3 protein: CACFALGGPGTDTQYF. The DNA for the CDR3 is TGTGCCTGTTTTGCCCTGGGAGGGCCAGGAACAGATACGCAGTATTTT.

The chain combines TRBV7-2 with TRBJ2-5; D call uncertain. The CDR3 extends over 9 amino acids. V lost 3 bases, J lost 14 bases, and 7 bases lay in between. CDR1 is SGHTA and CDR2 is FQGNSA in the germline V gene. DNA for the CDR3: TGTGCCAGCAGCTTTCCCCCCTACTTC. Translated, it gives CASSFPPYF.

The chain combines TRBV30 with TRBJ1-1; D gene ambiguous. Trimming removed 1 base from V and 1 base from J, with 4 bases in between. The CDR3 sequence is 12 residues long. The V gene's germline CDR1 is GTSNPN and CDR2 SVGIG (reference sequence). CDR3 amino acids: CAWSDWNTEAFF. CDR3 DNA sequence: TGTGCCTGGAGTGACTGGAACACTGAAGCTTTCTTT.

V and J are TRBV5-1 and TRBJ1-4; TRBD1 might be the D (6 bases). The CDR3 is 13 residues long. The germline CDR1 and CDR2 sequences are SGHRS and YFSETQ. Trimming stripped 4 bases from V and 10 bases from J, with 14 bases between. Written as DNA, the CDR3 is TGCGCCAGCAGCAGGGTATCGACAGGAAAACTGTTTTTT. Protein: CASSRVSTGKLFF.

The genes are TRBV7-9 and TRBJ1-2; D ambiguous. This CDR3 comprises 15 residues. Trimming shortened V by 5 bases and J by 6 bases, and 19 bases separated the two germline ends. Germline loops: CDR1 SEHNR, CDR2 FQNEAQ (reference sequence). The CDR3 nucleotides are TGTGCCAGCAGCACCCATCCAGGCCTCTTTGATGGCTACACCTTC. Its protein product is CASSTHPGLFDGYTF. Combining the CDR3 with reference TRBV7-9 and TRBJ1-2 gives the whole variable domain DTGVSQNPRHKITKRGQNVTFRCDPISEHNRLYWYRQTLGQGPEFLTYFQNEAQLEKSRLLSDRFSAERPKGSFSTLEIQRTEQGDSAMYLCASSTHPGLFDGYTFGSGTRLTVV.

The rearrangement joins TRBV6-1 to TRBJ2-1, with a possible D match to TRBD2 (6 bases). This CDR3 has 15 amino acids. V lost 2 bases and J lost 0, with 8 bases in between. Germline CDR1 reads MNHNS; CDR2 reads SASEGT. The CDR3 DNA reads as TGTGCCAGCAGTGAATTTAGCGGCTCCTACAATGAGCAGTTCTTC. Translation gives CASSEFSGSYNEQFF.

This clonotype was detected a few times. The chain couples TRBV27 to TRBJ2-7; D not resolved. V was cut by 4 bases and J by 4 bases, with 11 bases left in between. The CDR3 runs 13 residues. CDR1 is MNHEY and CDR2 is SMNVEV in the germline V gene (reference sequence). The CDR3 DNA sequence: TGTGCCAGCAGTTCCGGACCACTGTACGAGCAGTACTTC. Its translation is CASSSGPLYEQYF.

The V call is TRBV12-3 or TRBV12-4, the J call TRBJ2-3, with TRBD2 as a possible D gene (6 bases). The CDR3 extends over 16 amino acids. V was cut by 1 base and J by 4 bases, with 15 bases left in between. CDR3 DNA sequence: TGTGCCAGCAGTTTAGTACTAGCAGCTTCATCAGATACGCAGTATTTT. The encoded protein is CASSLVLAASSDTQYF.

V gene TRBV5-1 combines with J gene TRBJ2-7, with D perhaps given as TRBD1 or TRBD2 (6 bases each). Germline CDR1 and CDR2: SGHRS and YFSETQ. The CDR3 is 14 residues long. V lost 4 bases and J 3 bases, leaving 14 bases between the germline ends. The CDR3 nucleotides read TGCGCCAGCAGCGTTAAAGGGGGGTTCTACGAGCAGTACTTC. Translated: CASSVKGGFYEQYF.

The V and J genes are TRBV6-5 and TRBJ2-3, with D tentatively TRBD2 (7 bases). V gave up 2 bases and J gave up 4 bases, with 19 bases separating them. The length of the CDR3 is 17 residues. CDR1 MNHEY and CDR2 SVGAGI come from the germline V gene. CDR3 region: CASSYTERGGVADTQYF. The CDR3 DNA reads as TGTGCCAGCAGTTACACGGAGAGGGGGGGCGTCGCAGATACGCAGTATTTT.

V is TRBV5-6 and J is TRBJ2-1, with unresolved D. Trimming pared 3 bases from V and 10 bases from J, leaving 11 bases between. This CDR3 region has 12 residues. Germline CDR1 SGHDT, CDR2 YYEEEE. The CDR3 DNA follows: TGTGCCAGCAGCTCCGACTCCGGGGAGCAGTTCTTC. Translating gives CASSSDSGEQFF.

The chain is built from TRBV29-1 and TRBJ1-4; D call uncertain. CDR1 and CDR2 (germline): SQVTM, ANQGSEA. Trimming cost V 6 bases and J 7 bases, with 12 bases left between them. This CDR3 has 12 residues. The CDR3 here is CSVGGGSEKLFF. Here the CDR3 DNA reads TGCAGCGTAGGCGGAGGTAGTGAAAAACTGTTTTTT.

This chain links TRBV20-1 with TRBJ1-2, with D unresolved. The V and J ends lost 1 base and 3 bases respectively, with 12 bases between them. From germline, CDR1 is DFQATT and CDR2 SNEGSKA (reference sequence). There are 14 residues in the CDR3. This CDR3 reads CSARGSPAHYGYTF. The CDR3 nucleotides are TGCAGTGCTAGAGGTTCACCGGCCCACTATGGCTACACCTTC.

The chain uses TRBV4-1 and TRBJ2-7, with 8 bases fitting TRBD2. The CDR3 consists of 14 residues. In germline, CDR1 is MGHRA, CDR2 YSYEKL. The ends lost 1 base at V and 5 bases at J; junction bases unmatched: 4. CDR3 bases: TGCGCCAGCAGCCAAGTGATACTAGCGGACGAGCAGTACTTC. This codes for CASSQVILADEQYF.

The CDR3 nucleotides are TGTGCCAGCAGCTTAAAGCCTAGCGGGAGAATGGACACCGGGGAGCTGTTTTTT. Translated: CASSLKPSGRMDTGELFF. This sequence joins TRBV7-3 and TRBJ2-2, with 10 nucleotides matching TRBD2. Germline-derived CDR1 and CDR2 are SGHTA and FQGTGA. This CDR3 contains 18 residues. With 1 base clipped from V and 3 bases from J, the junction kept 8 bases outside the gene matches.